This T cell receptor beta chain was recovered during a study of technical replicates of blood from several donors. Sequencing used immunoSEQ multiplex PCR; TCRdb keeps in-frame clones, though not all of them. The sample carries about 59,000 clones, almost 97% recorded once. The sequence was obtained from a human donor in good health. Sequencing was performed on T cells isolated from PBMCs.

Written as DNA, the CDR3 is TGTGCCAGCGGAGTGGGGGGAGAGCAGTACTTC. It is translated as CASGVGGEQYF. This rearrangement joins TRBV5-4 to TRBJ2-7; D is possibly TRBD2 (6 bases). This CDR3 is 11 amino acids long. Trimming pared 7 bases from V and 7 bases from J, leaving 12 bases between. Germline CDR1 is SGHNT and CDR2 is YYREEE (reference sequence).